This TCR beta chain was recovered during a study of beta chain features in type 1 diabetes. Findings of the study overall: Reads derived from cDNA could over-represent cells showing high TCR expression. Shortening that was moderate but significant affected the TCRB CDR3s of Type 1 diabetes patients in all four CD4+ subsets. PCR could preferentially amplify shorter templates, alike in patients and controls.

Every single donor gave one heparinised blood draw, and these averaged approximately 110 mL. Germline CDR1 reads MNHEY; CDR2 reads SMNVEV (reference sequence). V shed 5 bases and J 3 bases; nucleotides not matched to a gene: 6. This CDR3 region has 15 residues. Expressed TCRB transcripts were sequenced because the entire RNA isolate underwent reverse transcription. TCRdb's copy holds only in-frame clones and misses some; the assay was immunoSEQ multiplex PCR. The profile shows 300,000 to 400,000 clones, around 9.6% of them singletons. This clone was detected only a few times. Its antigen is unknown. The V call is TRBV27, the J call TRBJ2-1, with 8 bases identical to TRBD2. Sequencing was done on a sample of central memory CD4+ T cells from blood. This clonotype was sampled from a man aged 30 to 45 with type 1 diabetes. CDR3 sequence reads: CASSLFGTSYNEQFF. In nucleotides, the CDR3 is TGTGCCAGCAGTCTCTTCGGGACTAGCTACAATGAGCAGTTCTTC.